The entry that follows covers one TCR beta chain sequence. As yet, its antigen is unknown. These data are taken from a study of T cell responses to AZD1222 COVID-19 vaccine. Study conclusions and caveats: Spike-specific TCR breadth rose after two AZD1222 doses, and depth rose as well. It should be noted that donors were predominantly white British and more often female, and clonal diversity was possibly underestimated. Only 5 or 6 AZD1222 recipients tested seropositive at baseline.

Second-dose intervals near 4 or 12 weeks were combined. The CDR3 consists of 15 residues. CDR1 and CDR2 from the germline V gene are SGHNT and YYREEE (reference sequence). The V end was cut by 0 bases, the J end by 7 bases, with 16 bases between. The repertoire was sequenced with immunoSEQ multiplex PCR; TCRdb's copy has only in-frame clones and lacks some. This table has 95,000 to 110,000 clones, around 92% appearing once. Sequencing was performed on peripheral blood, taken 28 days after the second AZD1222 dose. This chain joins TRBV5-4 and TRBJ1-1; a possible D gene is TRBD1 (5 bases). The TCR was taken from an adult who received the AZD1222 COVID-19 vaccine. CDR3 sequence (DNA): TGTGCCAGCAGCTTGGTCTCAGGGTATCAGGGTGAAGCTTTCTTT. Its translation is CASSLVSGYQGEAFF.